Listed here are 27 T cell receptor beta chains from one sample, sequenced in a study of blood T cell repertoires in COVID-19. This table comes from immunoSEQ multiplex PCR, and its TCRdb copy is limited to in-frame clones, with some not included. The table shows around 310,000 clones, with around 90% occurring only once. The sequenced material came from peripheral blood. The receptors originated from a woman between 35 and 50 years old with COVID-19, enrolled during active disease.

V and J are TRBV15 and TRBJ2-1; 8 nucleotides agree with TRBD2. The V gene's germline CDR1 is LNHNV and CDR2 YYDKDF (reference sequence). This CDR3 has 15 amino acids. V was clipped by 4 bases and J by 5 bases; unmatched bases: 7. The CDR3 DNA is TGTGCCACCAGCAACGGGAGGGCCTGGAACAATGAGCAGTTCTTC. It codes for CATSNGRAWNNEQFF.

The chain combines TRBV27 with TRBJ2-7; 8 nucleotides line up with TRBD2. This CDR3 spans 17 amino acids. The trim removed 2 bases at V and 4 bases at J, leaving 13 bases unmatched. Germline V CDR1 and CDR2: MNHEY, SMNVEV (reference sequence). The CDR3 loop is CASSLILPGGVGYEQYF. Written as DNA, the CDR3 is TGTGCCAGCAGTTTAATTCTTCCGGGAGGGGTTGGGTACGAGCAGTACTTC.

This chain connects TRBV6-5 to TRBJ2-5, with 8 bases aligning to TRBD2. J was trimmed by 3 bases and V by 2 bases; bases with no gene match: 5. CDR1 is MNHEY, CDR2 SVGAGI, per germline. The CDR3 is 15 residues long. CDR3 nucleotide sequence: TGTGCCAGCAGTTACGTTCGAGCGGGGGAAGAGACCCAGTACTTC. This translates into CASSYVRAGEETQYF.

The rearrangement uses TRBV7-3 and TRBJ1-2, with 9 bases fitting TRBD1. CDR3 length: 15 residues. J gave up 3 bases and V 0 bases, and 2 bases lay outside the gene matches. The germline gives CDR1 SGHTA, CDR2 FQGTGA. This CDR3 reads CASSLTTGGHYGYTF. Here the CDR3 DNA reads TGTGCCAGCAGCTTAACGACAGGGGGGCACTATGGCTACACCTTC.

The chain employs TRBV7-9 and TRBJ1-2, with TRBD1 identical over 8 bases. Germline lookup yields CDR1 SEHNR and CDR2 FQNEAQ (reference sequence). The trim removed 5 bases at V and 7 bases at J, leaving 18 bases unmatched. The CDR3 totals 17 residues. CDR3 protein: CASSPSLTGAEYFGYTF. As DNA, the CDR3 is TGTGCCAGCAGCCCCTCGCTGACAGGGGCCGAGTACTTTGGCTACACCTTC.

This clone showed up just a few times. The chain uses TRBV28 and TRBJ1-1; no clear D gene. This CDR3 is 11 amino acids long. The germline V gene encodes CDR1 MDHEN and CDR2 SYDVKM. V lost 5 bases and J 8 bases, leaving 9 bases between the germline ends. The CDR3 sequence is CASSPLREAFF. The CDR3 DNA follows: TGTGCCAGCAGTCCGCTAAGAGAAGCTTTCTTT.

This clone was found once. The V call is TRBV2, the J call TRBJ1-6; 12 nucleotides match TRBD1. The CDR3 is 17 residues long. Germline CDR1 SNHLY, CDR2 FYNNEI. Unmatched junction bases numbered 11, after V lost 7 bases and J lost 7 bases. The DNA for the CDR3 is TGTGCCAGCACTTCCGGGACAGGGGGCGCAGGGAATTCACCCCTCCACTTT. Translated: CASTSGTGGAGNSPLHF.

The V call is TRBV19, the J call TRBJ2-1, with a possible D match to TRBD2 (6 bases). There are 15 residues in the CDR3. Per germline, CDR1 LNHDA and CDR2 SQIVND (reference sequence). Between the trimmed V and J ends, which lost 1 base and 11 bases, there was a span of 18 bases. The CDR3 DNA reads as TGTGCCAGTAGTATAGGAGCCGGGACTTCAATTAAGCAGTTCTTC. It yields the protein CASSIGAGTSIKQFF.

The chain links TRBV2 to TRBJ2-1; 16 bases match TRBD2. Trimming took 6 bases from V and 7 from J; bases not matched to a gene: 6. The CDR3 spans 16 residues. From germline, CDR1 is SNHLY and CDR2 FYNNEI. CDR3 loop: CASRKGLAGGRNEQFF. As DNA, the CDR3 is TGTGCCAGCAGGAAGGGACTAGCGGGGGGGAGGAATGAGCAGTTCTTC.

This sequence joins TRBV27 and TRBJ1-4; 7 positions agree with TRBD1. Germline V gives CDR1 MNHEY, CDR2 SMNVEV (reference sequence). The CDR3 has 13 residues. Germline trimming cut 6 bases from V and 7 bases from J; bases unmatched to any gene: 5. The CDR3 protein is CASRQGLFEKLFF. CDR3 bases: TGTGCCAGCAGACAGGGGCTCTTTGAAAAACTGTTTTTT.

The chain uses TRBV5-4 and TRBJ2-1; maybe TRBD1 (5 bases). This CDR3 comprises 12 residues. V was trimmed by 4 bases and J by 8 bases, leaving 10 bases between them. Germline V gene sequence: CDR1 SGHNT, CDR2 YYREEE (reference sequence). As DNA, the CDR3 is TGTGCCAGCAGCATAGGACATTATGAGCAGTTCTTC. Its translation is CASSIGHYEQFF.

This chain joins TRBV28 and TRBJ1-4; D unresolved. Germline CDR1 MDHEN, CDR2 SYDVKM. The CDR3 extends over 12 amino acids. The germline V and J ends were trimmed by 6 bases and 10 bases, with 12 bases remaining between them. CDR3 in DNA: TGTGCCAGCAGGGGCCCGGAGGGAAAACTGTTTTTT. The encoded protein is CASRGPEGKLFF.

This chain connects TRBV15 to TRBJ2-7; D ambiguous. Per germline, CDR1 LNHNV and CDR2 YYDKDF (reference sequence). V was shortened by 0 bases and J by 9 bases, with 9 bases between the two germline ends. The CDR3 extends over 12 amino acids. The CDR3, as DNA: TGTGCCACCAGCAGAGATCAAGTCGGGCAGTACTTC. Its translation: CATSRDQVGQYF.

The chain recombines TRBV6-1 with TRBJ1-4; no reliable D call. V was shortened by 4 bases and J by 0 bases, with 15 bases between the two germline ends. The germline gives CDR1 MNHNS, CDR2 SASEGT. This CDR3 has 17 residues. In DNA form, the CDR3 reads TGTGCCAGCAGTGGGCTGGGCACCGGTGCAACTAATGAAAAACTGTTTTTT. Protein sequence: CASSGLGTGATNEKLFF.

V is TRBV10-3 and J is TRBJ2-7; 8 nucleotides align to TRBD2. Germline lookup yields CDR1 ENHRY and CDR2 SYGVKD. The CDR3 contains 16 residues. V lost 0 bases to trimming and J lost 3 bases; unmatched junction nucleotides: 7. The CDR3 protein is CAISESSGTILYEQYF. CDR3 bases: TGTGCCATCAGTGAGTCTAGCGGGACAATCCTCTACGAGCAGTACTTC.

This clone was found once. The chain links TRBV28 to TRBJ1-1, with D possibly being TRBD1 (6 bases). CDR3 length equals 12 residues. Per the germline V gene, CDR1 is MDHEN and CDR2 is SYDVKM. In DNA, the CDR3 is TGTGCTGCGTCCGGACAGTTATCTGAAGCTTTCTTT. It encodes CAASGQLSEAFF.

About this clone itself: Additional DNA sequences in this sample encode the identical CDR3. This rearrangement joins TRBV30 to TRBJ1-5, with 7 bases fitting TRBD1. CDR3 length equals 13 residues. Germline CDR1 and CDR2: GTSNPN and SVGIG (reference sequence). With V trimmed by 1 base and J by 7 bases, 4 bases remained unmatched. In nucleotides, the CDR3 is TGTGCCTGGAGTGGAGGGGGCGGCCAGCCCCAGCATTTT. The encoded protein is CAWSGGGGQPQHF.

This chain joins TRBV13 and TRBJ2-3, with 7 nucleotides matching TRBD2. The CDR3 loop spans 15 amino acids. From germline, CDR1 is PRHDT and CDR2 FYEKMQ (reference sequence). J lost 1 base, V lost 5 bases, and 6 bases had no gene match. The CDR3 spells CASSVTRGGTDTQYF. The CDR3 nucleotides are TGTGCCAGCAGCGTCACCCGGGGGGGCACAGATACGCAGTATTTT.

The chain is built from TRBV9 and TRBJ2-3; 15 nucleotides agree with TRBD2. CDR1 is SGDLS and CDR2 is YYNGEE in the germline V gene. J was trimmed by 4 bases and V by 3 bases; bases with no gene match: 6. The CDR3 consists of 17 residues. CDR3 in DNA: TGTGCCAGCAGCGCTTGGACTAGCGGGGGGGGAGCAGATACGCAGTATTTT. Translated: CASSAWTSGGGADTQYF.

In this sample, this clone turned up once. The chain combines TRBV9 with TRBJ2-1, with a weak D call TRBD2 (6 bases). V was clipped by 7 bases and J by 8 bases, with 13 bases between them. Germline V gene data show CDR1 as SGDLS and CDR2 as YYNGEE. The CDR3 length is 12 residues. CDR3 in amino acids: CASSGAHHEQFF. CDR3 nucleotide sequence: TGTGCCAGCTCGGGAGCGCATCATGAGCAGTTCTTC.

J is TRBJ1-1 and V is TRBV7-8; perhaps TRBD1 as D (6 bases). This CDR3 has 16 residues. V shed 2 bases and J shed 6 bases, with 19 bases lying between them. CDR1 is SGHVS, CDR2 FQNEAQ, per germline. Here the CDR3 reads CASSLMDSGRSSEAFF. For the CDR3, the DNA is TGTGCCAGCAGCTTAATGGACAGCGGGAGATCGTCTGAAGCTTTCTTT.

The rearrangement links TRBV24-1 to TRBJ2-5; D is undetermined. Trimming pared 7 bases from V and 4 bases from J, leaving 12 bases between. The germline CDR1 and CDR2 sequences are KGHDR and SFDVKD. The CDR3 is 13 amino acids. CDR3 nucleotide sequence: TGTGCCACCAGCTCACGGCGCGGAGAGACCCAGTACTTC. Protein: CATSSRRGETQYF.

This chain joins TRBV29-1 and TRBJ2-3; no clear D gene. V was cut by 7 bases and J by 4 bases, with 12 bases left in between. The CDR3 runs 12 residues. Germline V gives CDR1 SQVTM, CDR2 ANQGSEA. The CDR3 nucleotides read TGCAGCGGTGTCAGCGAACCAGATACGCAGTATTTT. This sequence encodes CSGVSEPDTQYF.

The V and J genes are TRBV9 and TRBJ2-1, with 9 bases fitting TRBD1. Unmatched junction bases numbered 6, after V lost 0 bases and J lost 8 bases. This CDR3 has 15 amino acids. Per the germline V gene, CDR1 is SGDLS and CDR2 is YYNGEE. The CDR3 DNA follows: TGTGCCAGCAGCGTAGTGGGACAGGGTTTCGATGAGCAGTTCTTC. Its translation is CASSVVGQGFDEQFF.

For the CDR3, the DNA is TGTGCCAGCAGTTCCTGGGACATTCAAGAGACCCAGTACTTC. Translation gives CASSSWDIQETQYF. This chain links TRBV6-2 or TRBV6-3 with TRBJ2-5, with D possibly matching TRBD1 (6 bases). This CDR3 has 14 residues. Germline CDR1 is MNHEY and CDR2 is SVGEGT. V was clipped by 4 bases and J by 2 bases, with 11 bases between them.

The V call is TRBV10-3, the J call TRBJ2-2; D is uncertain. The CDR3 has 14 amino acids. Germline V gene data show CDR1 as ENHRY and CDR2 as SYGVKD. Between the trimmed V and J ends, which lost 8 bases and 0 bases, there was a span of 10 bases. The CDR3 sequence: CAIRRVSNTGELFF. For the CDR3, the DNA is TGTGCCATCCGGAGAGTCTCGAACACCGGGGAGCTGTTTTTT.

The chain recombines TRBV7-3 with TRBJ1-3; the D gene is possibly TRBD1 (5 bases). Germline CDR1 and CDR2: SGHTA and FQGTGA. The CDR3 consists of 15 residues. The ends were cut back, 5 bases at V and 0 bases at J, with 11 bases in the middle. This chain's CDR3 is CASSPTGRSGNTIYF. CDR3 bases: TGTGCCAGCAGCCCCACAGGACGCTCTGGAAACACCATATATTTT.